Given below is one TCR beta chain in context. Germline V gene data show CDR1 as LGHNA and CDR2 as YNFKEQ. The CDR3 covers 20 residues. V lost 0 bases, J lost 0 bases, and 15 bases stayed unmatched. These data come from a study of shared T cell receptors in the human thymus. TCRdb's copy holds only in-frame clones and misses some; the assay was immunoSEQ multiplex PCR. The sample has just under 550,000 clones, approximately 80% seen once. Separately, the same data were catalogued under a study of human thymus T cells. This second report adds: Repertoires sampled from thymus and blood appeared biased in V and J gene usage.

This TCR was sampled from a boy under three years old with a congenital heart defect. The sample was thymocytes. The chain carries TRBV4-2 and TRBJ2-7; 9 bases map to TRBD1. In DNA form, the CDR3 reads TGTGCCAGCAGCCAAGATCTAGGGGACAGGGCGGCCCGTGACTCCTACGAGCAGTACTTC. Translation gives CASSQDLGDRAARDSYEQYF.